This TCR beta chain stems from a study of cytomegalovirus exposure and HLA in healthy donors. Study results and caveats: Some highly shared sequence variants likely arose as a pipeline artifact. The study flagged about 160 TCR beta chains as cytomegalovirus-associated.

This clone was counted between two and nine times. The target antigen is unknown. It was with 60 Vbeta and 13 Jbeta primers that the PCR ran. Sequenced by immunoSEQ multiplex PCR; TCRdb stores in-frame clones only, minus some. The sample holds 70,000 to 100,000 clones, 69% seen once. The sequenced material came from PBMCs. The receptor was isolated from a man in his fifties or sixties in good health and CMV-seronegative.

The CDR3: CASRPGTSGQIGELFF. CDR3 coding DNA: TGTGCCAGCAGACCCGGGACTAGCGGGCAAATCGGGGAGCTGTTTTTT. The chain uses TRBV7-9 and TRBJ2-2; 12 positions agree with TRBD2. Germline loops: CDR1 SEHNR, CDR2 FQNEAQ (reference sequence). The CDR3 is 16 amino acids. V gave up 6 bases and J gave up 7 bases; unmatched junction bases: 9.